This TCR beta chain comes out of a study of early T cells in non-severe SARS-CoV-2 infection. There are many counts of this clonotype. CDR1 DFQATT and CDR2 SNEGSKA come from the germline V gene (reference sequence). There are 11 residues in the CDR3. The V end lost 3 bases, the J end lost 8 bases, and 7 bases lay between the germline ends. Via MiXCR, TCRdb re-called the 5' RACE reads, giving one row per CDR3 protein. This table holds some 63,000 distinct CDR3 sequences, over 10% found once. Sequencing used whole blood. The chain recombines TRBV20-1 with TRBJ1-4, with D perhaps TRBD1 (5 bases). This receptor was identified in an adult who was a healthcare worker with PCR-confirmed SARS-CoV-2 infection or an uninfected control (not recorded which). The CDR3 coding sequence is TGCAGTGCTAGGGGGGGGGAAAAACTGTTTTTT. Translation: CSARGGEKLFF.